The present T cell receptor (beta chain) was sequenced within a study of cytomegalovirus exposure and HLA in healthy donors. From germline, CDR1 is SNHLY and CDR2 FYNNEI. With V trimmed by 3 bases and J by 5 bases, 12 bases remained unmatched. The CDR3 length is 16 residues. Profiled with immunoSEQ multiplex PCR; TCRdb holds only in-frame clones, not every one. The repertoire includes some 150,000 clones, around 90% of them detected once, and approximately 3.1% sits in the top ten. The sequenced material came from PBMCs. This receptor was identified in a man aged 18 to 29 in good health and CMV-seronegative. The chain uses TRBV2 and TRBJ1-2; 7 bases line up with TRBD1. CDR3 sequence (DNA): TGTGCCAGCAGTGAGTGGGGGGCTCAGGGGGATTATGGCTACACCTTC. Residues: CASSEWGAQGDYGYTF.